This is a list of T cell receptor beta chains from one sample in a study of vaccination and CD4 T cells after COVID-19. TCRdb reanalysed the PCR reads using MiXCR and keeps one entry per CDR3 protein. The repertoire holds more than 20,000 distinct CDR3 sequences, with 51% as singletons. The specimen comprised CD4+ T cells from blood, sampled before SARS-CoV-2 vaccination. Source of these receptors: a human donor who had recovered from COVID-19. CDR3s include the opening cysteine and the closing phenylalanine or tryptophan. The order of the fields is V gene, clone size, CDR3 length, D gene, J gene, CDR3 DNA, CDR3 protein. D genes are given only for firm matches. Not all rows give a size; the values are once, few, many and, for expanded clones, a class.

TRBV19	once	15	-	TRBJ1-2	TGTGCCAGTAGCCCCGGTCGCAGCCCGAGGGGGGGCTACACCTTC	CASSPGRSPRGGYTF
TRBV24-1	few	14	-	TRBJ2-3	TGTGCCACAACTGGGGGCGCGAGCGCAGATACGCAGTATTTT	CATTGGASADTQYF
TRBV7-9	few	15	TRBD2	TRBJ2-3	TGTGCCAGCAGCCTCACTAGCGTCAGGACAGATACGCAGTATTTT	CASSLTSVRTDTQYF
TRBV20-1	few	15	TRBD2	TRBJ2-7	TGCAGTGCGGAAAAAGAAGCGGGAGGGCCATGGGAGCAGTACTTC	CSAEKEAGGPWEQYF
TRBV6-2/TRBV6-3	-	13	TRBD2	TRBJ2-7	TGTGCCAGCAGCCGACTAGCGGTCTACGAGCAGTACTTC	CASSRLAVYEQYF
TRBV27	few	14	-	TRBJ1-2	TGTGCCAGCAGTTCCCTATCTGGACAGTCTTACGCCAGCTTC	CASSSLSGQSYASF
TRBV7-2	few	15	TRBD2	TRBJ2-3	TGTGCCAGCACCGTCCCCGGGGGGGCCACAGATACGCAGTATTTT	CASTVPGGATDTQYF
TRBV7-9	-	15	TRBD1	TRBJ2-3	TGTGCCAGCAGCGGATCGGGACAGGGGGCAGATACGCAGTATTTT	CASSGSGQGADTQYF
TRBV6-1	once	16	-	TRBJ1-5	TGTGCCAGCAGTGCCCTTTTGAAGGGGAGAAATCAGCCCCAGCATTTT	CASSALLKGRNQPQHF
TRBV28	few	17	-	TRBJ1-5	TGTGCCAGCAGTTTATGGGGGGGGATGACAGAGAATCAGCCCCAGCATTTT	CASSLWGGMTENQPQHF
TRBV7-2	few	13	-	TRBJ2-1	TGTGCCAGCAGCTTATTAGAGCCGGATGAGCAGTTCTTC	CASSLLEPDEQFF
TRBV28	-	14	-	TRBJ1-3	TGTGCCAGCACCTTGGGGCCAAGGGGAAACACCATATATTTT	CASTLGPRGNTIYF
TRBV20-1	-	13	-	TRBJ1-1	TGCAGTGCTAGAGATGCGGCGGAGGATGAAGCTTTCTTT	CSARDAAEDEAFF
TRBV28	-	16	-	TRBJ2-3	TGTGCCAGCAGTTTATTCGGGGTGGGCAGCACAGATACGCAGTATTTT	CASSLFGVGSTDTQYF
TRBV7-3	-	14	-	TRBJ1-6	TGTGCCAGCAGCTTTGGCAGGCGTAATTCACCCCTCCACTTT	CASSFGRRNSPLHF
TRBV20-1	few	15	-	TRBJ2-3	TGCAGTGCTAGAGGGGAGATTCGGGAGAGGGGTACGCAGTATTTT	CSARGEIRERGTQYF
TRBV10-3	-	17	-	TRBJ2-2	TGTGCCATCAGTGAACGGAGGGCCCCCGGTCGGACCGGGGAGCTGTTTTTT	CAISERRAPGRTGELFF
TRBV9	-	15	-	TRBJ2-2	TGTGCCAGCAGCGTACAGGACCTGAACACCGGGGAGCTGTTTTTT	CASSVQDLNTGELFF
TRBV6-1	-	16	-	TRBJ2-2	TGTGCCAGCACCATCCCCGGGGCCAGGGTGTTGGAGGAGCTGTTTTTT	CASTIPGARVLEELFF
TRBV7-3	-	15	-	TRBJ2-2	TGTGCCAGCAGCTCCAGGGGTCTAAACACCGGGGAGCTGTTTTTT	CASSSRGLNTGELFF
TRBV11-2	few	13	TRBD1	TRBJ1-1	TGTGCCAGCAGCTTAGGGCCGACAGGGGAAGCTTTCTTT	CASSLGPTGEAFF
TRBV5-1	-	14	TRBD1	TRBJ2-1	TGCGCCAGCAGCTGGATACAGGGGGCAGGTGAGCAGTTCTTC	CASSWIQGAGEQFF
TRBV7-8	few	15	TRBD2	TRBJ2-7	TGTGCCAGCAGCTTAGCCGGGAGGGTTAAACCCGAGCAGTACTTC	CASSLAGRVKPEQYF
TRBV19	-	13	TRBD1	TRBJ2-7	TGTGCCAGTAGTCCAGGGGGTACGGGCGAGCAGTACTTC	CASSPGGTGEQYF
TRBV24-1	-	16	TRBD1	TRBJ2-3	TGTGCCACCAGTGCAGGGACAGGTATGGACCCAGATACGCAGTATTTT	CATSAGTGMDPDTQYF
TRBV15	-	15	-	TRBJ2-6	TGTGCCACCAGCAGTTATAACTCTGGGGCCAACGTCCTGACTTTC	CATSSYNSGANVLTF
TRBV19	few	12	-	TRBJ2-7	TGTGCCAGTAGTTCAGGGAAATACGAGCAGTACTTC	CASSSGKYEQYF
TRBV20-1	once	14	-	TRBJ2-3	TGCAGTGCCGGAAAGCTTCCGGTTCCAGATACGCAGTATTTT	CSAGKLPVPDTQYF
TRBV7-6	-	13	-	TRBJ2-3	TGTGCCAGCAGCTTACAGGGCACAGATACGCAGTATTTT	CASSLQGTDTQYF
TRBV7-2	-	15	-	TRBJ2-2	TGTGCCAGCAGCCTACGGCGTTTAGGGGTCGGGGAGCTGTTTTTT	CASSLRRLGVGELFF
TRBV7-9	few	13	-	TRBJ1-4	TGTGCCAGCAGACCGATTTTGAGTGAAAAACTGTTTTTT	CASRPILSEKLFF
TRBV7-9	few	14	-	TRBJ1-4	TGTGCCAGCAGCTTAGACGCGAATAATGAAAAACTGTTTTTT	CASSLDANNEKLFF
TRBV24-1	few	15	TRBD1	TRBJ2-5	TGTGCCACCAGTGACCCTGGACAGGTACTAGAGACCCAGTACTTC	CATSDPGQVLETQYF
TRBV30	-	12	-	TRBJ2-5	TGTGCCTGGAGTCAGCAACAAGAGACCCAGTACTTC	CAWSQQQETQYF
TRBV6-1	-	15	-	TRBJ1-2	TGTGCCAGCAGTAAGGACCAGGTTACCAACTATGGCTACACCTTC	CASSKDQVTNYGYTF
TRBV2	-	16	TRBD1	TRBJ2-7	TGTGCCAGCAGTGCCCCGGGACAGGGTTCCTCCTACGAGCAGTACTTC	CASSAPGQGSSYEQYF